The clone carrying this TCR beta chain was picked up a small number of times. Its cognate antigen is unknown. V was pared by 0 bases and J by 3 bases, with 2 bases of the junction left unmatched. CDR1 and CDR2 (germline): SGHRS, YFSETQ. The CDR3 totals 14 residues. With constant-segment primers, 5'RACE yielded cDNA libraries of TCR alpha and TCR beta that carried sample barcodes and UMIs. Using its own MiXCR run on the 5' RACE reads, TCRdb lists one record per CDR3 protein. The sample has 470,000 or so distinct CDR3 sequences; approximately 23% are singletons. This sample is drawn from a study of T-cell memory formation after mild COVID-19. Looking at the study overall: There were largely donor-specific TCR clusters. Overall study results and limits: Specificity for SARS-CoV-2 was not confirmed among the second-wave clones peaking on day 37.

Input material: PBMCs or a T cell subset sorted from them (not recorded which). This chain links TRBV5-1 with TRBJ1-1; 7 nucleotides agree with TRBD1. The sequence came from an adult woman who had mild COVID-19 (a few samples of this study predate the infection). Cell type and time point are not known. The CDR3 DNA follows: TGCGCCAGCAGCTTGGAGGGGGCATACACTGAAGCTTTCTTT. It translates to CASSLEGAYTEAFF.